This entry lists 8 T cell receptor beta chains sequenced from one sample in a study of blood T cell repertoires in COVID-19 (TCRdb year 2020). The library relied on the immunoSEQ multiplex PCR assay. The immuneACCESS repertoire file appears here via TCRdb, limited to in-frame rearrangements. These files lack a portion of the clones; in checked studies, under half of the deficit traces to unresolved V genes, and the cause of the others is not known. This sample lists tens of thousands of clones; around 87% were detected once. The top ten clonotypes cover around 3.1% of the sample. The sequenced material came from PBMCs or T cells enriched from blood (not recorded which). All receptors come from a woman in her forties or fifties who had recovered from COVID-19.

V and J are TRBV28 and TRBJ1-3; D gene ambiguous. Trimming removed 4 bases from V and 3 bases from J, with 13 bases in between. Germline loops: CDR1 MDHEN, CDR2 SYDVKM. The CDR3 is made up of 15 amino acids. CDR3 bases: TGTGCCAGCAGTTCCCGACGGGGTATTGGAAACACCATATATTTT. Translated, it gives CASSSRRGIGNTIYF.

This rearrangement joins TRBV27 to TRBJ1-6; 8 positions match TRBD1. V trimming: 8 bases; J trimming: 11 bases; junction bases outside the gene matches: 14. The CDR3 spans 15 residues. Germline V lookup: CDR1 MNHEY, CDR2 SMNVEV (reference sequence). CDR3 in DNA: TGTGCCAGCCAGCAGTTTACCCCGACAGGGGCACCCCTCCACTTT. Protein: CASQQFTPTGAPLHF.

The rearrangement joins TRBV18 to TRBJ2-1, with 12 bases fitting TRBD2. Trimming removed 6 bases from V and 5 bases from J; junction bases left unmatched: 5. CDR1 KGHSH and CDR2 LQKENI come from the germline V gene. CDR3 length equals 15 residues. DNA for the CDR3: TGTGCCAGCTCCCCTAGCGGGAGGGCCGACAATGAGCAGTTCTTC. It translates to CASSPSGRADNEQFF.

The chain is built from TRBV2 and TRBJ2-7; TRBD1 is a possible D gene (5 bases). Germline V gene sequence: CDR1 SNHLY, CDR2 FYNNEI. The CDR3 length is 11 residues. Deletions cut 10 bases from V and 3 bases from J, with 10 bases between. The CDR3: CATRAHYEQYF. CDR3 in DNA: TGTGCCACCAGGGCCCACTACGAGCAGTACTTC.

The CDR3 nucleotides are TGTGCCAGCAGCCCGGCAGGGACTAACTATGGCTACACCTTC. It yields the protein CASSPAGTNYGYTF. The rearrangement uses TRBV9 and TRBJ1-2, with a weak D call TRBD1 (5 bases). This CDR3 is built from 14 residues. Germline V CDR1 and CDR2: SGDLS, YYNGEE. Trimming left V 4 bases short and J 0 bases short, with 10 bases between.

The chain recombines TRBV9 with TRBJ2-1, with D unresolved. CDR1 and CDR2 from the germline V gene are SGDLS and YYNGEE. The CDR3 has 14 amino acids. Trimming stripped 0 bases from V and 6 bases from J, with 10 bases between. The CDR3 bases are TGTGCCAGCAGCGTAGATCTAGAAAGCAATGAGCAGTTCTTC. Translation: CASSVDLESNEQFF.

The rearrangement joins TRBV28 to TRBJ2-1; 10 nucleotides align to TRBD1. The ends lost 4 bases at V and 7 bases at J; junction bases unmatched: 7. The CDR3 covers 15 residues. Germline V gene lookup returns CDR1 MDHEN and CDR2 SYDVKM. The CDR3, as DNA: TGTGCCAGCAGTTCCTCGGGACAGGGGTGGAATGAGCAGTTCTTC. The encoded protein is CASSSSGQGWNEQFF.

The chain links TRBV30 to TRBJ2-5; possibly TRBD2 for D (7 bases). Germline assignment: CDR1 GTSNPN and CDR2 SVGIG (reference sequence). V lost 4 bases to trimming and J lost 3 bases, with 12 bases between them. The CDR3 is 13 amino acids. CDR3 nucleotide sequence: TGTGCCTGGACCAGAGGGGGGGAAGAGACCCAGTACTTC. It encodes CAWTRGGEETQYF.